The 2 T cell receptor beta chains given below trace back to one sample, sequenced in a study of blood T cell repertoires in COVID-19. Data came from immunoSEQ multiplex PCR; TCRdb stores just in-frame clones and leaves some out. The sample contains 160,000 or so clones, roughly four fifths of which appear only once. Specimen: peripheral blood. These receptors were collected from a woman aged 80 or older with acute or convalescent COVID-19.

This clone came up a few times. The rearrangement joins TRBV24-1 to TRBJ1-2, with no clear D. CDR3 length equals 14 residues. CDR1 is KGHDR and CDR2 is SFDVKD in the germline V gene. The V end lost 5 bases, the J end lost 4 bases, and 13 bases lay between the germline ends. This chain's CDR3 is CATSAAGSFYGYTF. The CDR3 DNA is TGTGCCACCAGTGCGGCCGGGAGTTTCTATGGCTACACCTTC.

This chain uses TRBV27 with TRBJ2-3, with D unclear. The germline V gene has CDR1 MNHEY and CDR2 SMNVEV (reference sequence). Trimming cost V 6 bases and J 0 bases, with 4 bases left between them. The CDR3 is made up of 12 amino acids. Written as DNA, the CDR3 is TGTGCCAGCAGGGAGAGCACAGATACGCAGTATTTT. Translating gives CASRESTDTQYF.